Listed below are T cell receptor beta chains from one sample, sequenced in a study of blood T cell repertoires in COVID-19. Here immunoSEQ multiplex PCR was the method, and the copy in TCRdb shows in-frame clones only, minus some. The sample includes a few hundred thousand clones, roughly 79% seen only once; the top ten take around 16%. Material: PBMCs or T cells enriched from blood (not recorded which). These receptors all come from a man aged 40-50 years who had recovered from COVID-19. The CDR3 runs from the conserved cysteine through the conserved F or W. A D gene is named only where the DNA matches it firmly. Clone size is not always given. Where it is, it says once, few, many or a class for expanded clones.

CDR3 DNA: TGTGCCTGGACAACTACAGGGGTTGGCTACACCTTC
CDR3 protein: CAWTTTGVGYTF
clone size: .
D gene: TRBD1
J gene: TRBJ1-2
V gene: TRBV30

CDR3 DNA: TGTGCCAGTAGTATATATAGCGGGAGCTACGAGCAGTACTTC
CDR3 protein: CASSIYSGSYEQYF
clone size: .
D gene: TRBD2
J gene: TRBJ2-7
V gene: TRBV19

CDR3 DNA: TGTGCCAGCAGTGTGCGACAGTCTCAGCCCCAGCATTTT
CDR3 protein: CASSVRQSQPQHF
clone size: .
D gene: .
J gene: TRBJ1-5
V gene: TRBV2

CDR3 DNA: TGCGCCAGCAGCCAAATCGTGGGGCGAGGTCAGCCCCAGCATTTT
CDR3 protein: CASSQIVGRGQPQHF
clone size: few
D gene: .
J gene: TRBJ1-5
V gene: TRBV4-1

CDR3 DNA: TGTGCCAGCAGTGGGACATCTTATGGCTACACCTTC
CDR3 protein: CASSGTSYGYTF
clone size: many
D gene: .
J gene: TRBJ1-2
V gene: TRBV2

CDR3 DNA: TGCGCCAGCAGTGAGTGGGCACAGGTGGACACTGAAGCTTTCTTT
CDR3 protein: CASSEWAQVDTEAFF
clone size: .
D gene: .
J gene: TRBJ1-1
V gene: TRBV10-1

CDR3 DNA: TGTGCCAGCAGTTCCGGACAGGGCTATGGCTACACCTTC
CDR3 protein: CASSSGQGYGYTF
clone size: .
D gene: TRBD1
J gene: TRBJ1-2
V gene: TRBV28

CDR3 DNA: TGTGCCAGCAGCTTGCGCGGGGCCGGCTCCTACGAGCAGTACTTC
CDR3 protein: CASSLRGAGSYEQYF
clone size: .
D gene: .
J gene: TRBJ2-7
V gene: TRBV5-4

CDR3 DNA: TGTGCCAGCAGCCGTCCGGGTAAGAGCGACCACCCAGTGGCCTCCTACAATGAGCAGTTCTTC
CDR3 protein: CASSRPGKSDHPVASYNEQFF
clone size: .
D gene: .
J gene: TRBJ2-1
V gene: TRBV4-2

CDR3 DNA: TGCGCCACACCCCGCTGGGGCCAGCCCCAGCATTTT
CDR3 protein: CATPRWGQPQHF
clone size: .
D gene: .
J gene: TRBJ1-5
V gene: TRBV5-1

CDR3 DNA: TGTGCCAGCAGTGGGGACACGGACCTTGGCTACACCTTC
CDR3 protein: CASSGDTDLGYTF
clone size: .
D gene: .
J gene: TRBJ1-2
V gene: TRBV6-1

CDR3 DNA: TGTGCCAGCTCTTACTGGACAGGAGACACTGAAGCTTTCTTT
CDR3 protein: CASSYWTGDTEAFF
clone size: .
D gene: TRBD1
J gene: TRBJ1-1
V gene: TRBV18

CDR3 DNA: TGTGCCTGGAAGCCACAGGGGGCGAGTGGCTACACCTTC
CDR3 protein: CAWKPQGASGYTF
clone size: .
D gene: TRBD1
J gene: TRBJ1-2
V gene: TRBV30

CDR3 DNA: TGTGCCTGGAACAGGAACACTGAAGCTTTCTTT
CDR3 protein: CAWNRNTEAFF
clone size: few
D gene: .
J gene: TRBJ1-1
V gene: TRBV30

CDR3 DNA: TGTGCCAGCAGTTTATTGTGGGGGGACCAAGCTTTCTTT
CDR3 protein: CASSLLWGDQAFF
clone size: .
D gene: .
J gene: TRBJ1-1
V gene: TRBV28